This TCR beta chain is from a study of blood T cell repertoires in COVID-19. Study at large: T cells, B-cell-depleted T cells, or PBMCs supplied cDNA or gDNA.

Per the authors' pipeline: Reference gene primer amplification gave estimated nucleated cell counts. TCRdb's copy holds only in-frame clones and misses some; the assay was immunoSEQ multiplex PCR. D and trimming come from the DNA, and the V and J calls and clone size come from that table. The data show under 100,000 clones, with 87% seen just once and roughly 8.5% held by the top ten. In germline, CDR1 is SGHTA, CDR2 FQGNSA. Germline trimming cut 5 bases from V and 5 bases from J; bases unmatched to any gene: 12. The CDR3 is 16 residues long. Material: peripheral blood. The source is a young man with acute or convalescent COVID-19. The chain carries TRBV7-2 and TRBJ2-1; TRBD2 matches 7 bases. The chain's CDR3 is CASSRPWAGDNNEQFF. The CDR3 nucleotides are TGTGCCAGCAGCCGCCCCTGGGCGGGAGACAACAATGAGCAGTTCTTC.